This T cell receptor beta chain was sequenced in a study of response to subunit inactivated influenza vaccine (dated by TCRdb to the late 2010s). Background for the entire study: To follow how T cells responded to a trivalent subunit inactivated influenza vaccine, the researchers relied on deep quantitative profiling of the T cell receptor repertoire.

This clonotype was seen repeatedly, ten times or more. Its target antigen remains unknown. Qualities for individual bases were not recorded, and no much larger clone is one base off. The paper as a whole reports these results and caveats: It was suggested by the authors that each seasonal influenza vaccination may recruit only a limited number of new T cells.

The library was generated by RT-PCR. These reads were obtained on an Illumina HiSeq 2500. TCRdb took the public reads, trimmed them with fastp at Q25, ran MiXCR for clone calling and kept in-frame beta chains. All rows with the same CDR3 protein become a single entry with the most common DNA and genes. The sample yields 500,000 to 600,000 distinct CDR3 sequences; approximately 16% were counted once. The ten largest clones capture roughly 3% of the sample. The sequence derives from a man between 50 and 69 years old who received an inactivated influenza vaccine. Donor details come from another sample of the same person, matched by shared clones. This specimen was CD4+ T cells sorted from PBMCs, taken less than 30 months after vaccination.

The nucleotide sequence reads TGTGCCACCTCGGAGAGGGGGGATTCACCCCTCCACTTT. It encodes CATSERGDSPLHF. Recombination connected TRBV12-3 or TRBV12-4 to TRBJ1-6, and TRBD1 may be the D gene, going by 6 matching bases. V is reduced by 10 bases and J by 8 bases, leaving a spacing of 15 bases between them. The CDR3 contains 13 residues, cysteine and phenylalanine counted. Of the read, only the CDR3 DNA is kept; its 39 bases are in frame from base 1.